This TCR beta chain was obtained from a study of patients and donors after allogeneic stem cell transplantation. CDR3 length equals 16 residues. V shed 1 base and J 4 bases; nucleotides not matched to a gene: 5. Germline-derived CDR1 and CDR2 are LGHNA and YNFKEQ. TCRdb independently ran MiXCR on the RT-PCR reads; one entry per CDR3 protein. The sample yields some 160,000 distinct CDR3 sequences, more than 20% seen once. In its sample, this clonotype was seen once. The receptor was derived from a human donor who was either an allogeneic HSCT recipient or a stem cell or donor lymphocyte infusion donor (not recorded which). It is not recorded whose cells these are; they may come from a transplant donor. The sequenced material came from blood, either unsorted or a sorted T cell fraction (not recorded which). The J gene is TRBJ2-1, the V gene TRBV4-2; 9 positions match TRBD2. The CDR3 coding sequence is TGTGCCAGCAGCCAAGGTGGGCTAGCGGGATACAATGAGCAGTTCTTC. It specifies CASSQGGLAGYNEQFF.